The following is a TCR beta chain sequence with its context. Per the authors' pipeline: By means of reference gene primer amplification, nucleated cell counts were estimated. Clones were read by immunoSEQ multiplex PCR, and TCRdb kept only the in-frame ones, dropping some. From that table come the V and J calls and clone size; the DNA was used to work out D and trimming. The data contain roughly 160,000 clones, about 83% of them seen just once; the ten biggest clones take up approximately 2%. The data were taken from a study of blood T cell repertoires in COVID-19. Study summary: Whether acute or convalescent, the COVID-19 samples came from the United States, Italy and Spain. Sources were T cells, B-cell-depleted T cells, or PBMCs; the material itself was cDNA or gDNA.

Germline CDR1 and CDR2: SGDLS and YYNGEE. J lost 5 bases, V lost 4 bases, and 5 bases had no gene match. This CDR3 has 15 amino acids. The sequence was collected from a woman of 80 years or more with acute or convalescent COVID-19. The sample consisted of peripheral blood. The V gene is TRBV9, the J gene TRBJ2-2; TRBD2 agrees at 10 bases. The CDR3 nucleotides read TGTGCCAGCAGCCGAAGCGGGAGGGGGACCGGGGAGCTGTTTTTT. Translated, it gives CASSRSGRGTGELFF.